The next 15 T cell receptor beta chains were all read from a single sample in a study of cytomegalovirus exposure and HLA in healthy donors. PCR involved 60 Vbeta and 13 Jbeta primers. The data were produced by immunoSEQ multiplex PCR, yet TCRdb's version contains in-frame clones alone and is incomplete. Of 150,000 or so clones detected, roughly 84% appear once; the ten largest clones hold 0.38%. Material: PBMCs. The receptors originated from a boy between 2 and 10 years old in good health and CMV-seronegative.

The chain recombines TRBV18 with TRBJ1-2; D might be TRBD1 (6 bases). CDR1 and CDR2 from the germline V gene are KGHSH and LQKENI. The CDR3 is 17 residues long. The V end lost 6 bases, the J end lost 0 bases, and 20 bases lay between the germline ends. The CDR3 region has the DNA TGTGCCAGCTCTCTCCCCGGGACAAACCCTACTAACTATGGCTACACCTTC. Translating gives CASSLPGTNPTNYGYTF.

The chain is built from TRBV5-1 and TRBJ2-7, with 13 bases lining up with TRBD2. The CDR3 is made up of 14 amino acids. With V trimmed by 3 bases and J by 6 bases, 3 bases remained unmatched. Germline CDR1 reads SGHRS; CDR2 reads YFSETQ. The CDR3 here is CASSYGLAGAEQYF. For the CDR3, the DNA is TGCGCCAGCAGCTACGGACTAGCGGGAGCCGAGCAGTACTTC.

The V and J genes are TRBV28 and TRBJ1-4; tentatively, D is TRBD1 (6 bases). CDR3 length: 13 amino acids. Trimming stripped 5 bases from V and 4 bases from J, with 8 bases between. Germline CDR1 reads MDHEN; CDR2 reads SYDVKM. DNA for the CDR3: TGTGCCAGCAGTGACAGGAATAATGAAAAACTGTTTTTT. This gives the protein CASSDRNNEKLFF.

The rearrangement uses TRBV27 and TRBJ1-2, with D perhaps TRBD1 (5 bases). Trimming pared 3 bases from V and 6 bases from J, leaving 8 bases between. This CDR3 is built from 12 residues. Germline CDR1 MNHEY, CDR2 SMNVEV (reference sequence). The CDR3: CASSFAGHGYTF. DNA for the CDR3: TGTGCCAGCAGTTTCGCGGGGCATGGCTACACCTTC.

This clone was counted between two and nine times. The chain is built from TRBV5-1 and TRBJ1-1; D is undetermined. Germline values: CDR1 SGHRS, CDR2 YFSETQ. This CDR3 has 16 amino acids. V lost 0 bases and J 1 base, leaving 13 bases between the germline ends. The CDR3 DNA follows: TGCGCCAGCAGCTTGGCCCGTGAGGCGGGGAACACTGAAGCTTTCTTT. This gives the protein CASSLAREAGNTEAFF. Drawing the rest from reference TRBV5-1 and TRBJ1-1, the complete variable domain is KAGVTQTPRYLIKTRGQQVTLSCSPISGHRSVSWYQQTPGQGLQFLFEYFSETQRNKGNFPGRFSGRQFSNSRSEMNVSTLELGDSALYLCASSLAREAGNTEAFFGQGTRLTVV.

The chain carries TRBV7-9 and TRBJ1-4; 7 bases are shared with TRBD1. Germline assignment: CDR1 SEHNR and CDR2 FQNEAQ (reference sequence). The CDR3 runs 15 residues. J was trimmed by 4 bases and V by 6 bases; bases with no gene match: 8. The CDR3 DNA reads as TGTGCCAGCAGTTCTCTCCGGGACAGTAATGAAAAACTGTTTTTT. Its translation: CASSSLRDSNEKLFF.

This chain uses TRBV6-1 with TRBJ2-1; 8 bases are a match to TRBD2. CDR1 MNHNS and CDR2 SASEGT come from the germline V gene. With V trimmed by 1 base and J by 6 bases, 2 bases remained unmatched. This CDR3 is 14 amino acids long. CDR3 sequence (DNA): TGTGCCAGCAGTGAAGGACTAGCGATCAATGAGCAGTTCTTC. Translating gives CASSEGLAINEQFF.

The V call is TRBV28, the J call TRBJ1-4, with a tentative D call TRBD1 (5 bases). Germline V lookup: CDR1 MDHEN, CDR2 SYDVKM. The CDR3 is 16 residues long. V gave up 2 bases and J gave up 7 bases, with 17 bases separating them. CDR3: CASSLGGRWAPEKLFF. DNA for the CDR3: TGTGCCAGCAGTTTAGGGGGGAGATGGGCCCCTGAAAAACTGTTTTTT.

A single count supports this clone. The rearrangement uses TRBV27 and TRBJ2-3; 11 bases line up with TRBD2. The CDR3 is 15 amino acids. V was pared by 6 bases and J by 3 bases, with 5 bases of the junction left unmatched. Germline lookup yields CDR1 MNHEY and CDR2 SMNVEV (reference sequence). The CDR3 reads CASRPIAGGTDTQYF. Written as DNA, the CDR3 is TGTGCCAGCAGACCCATAGCGGGAGGGACAGATACGCAGTATTTT.

This chain links TRBV28 with TRBJ2-7, with TRBD1 matching over 8 bases. The germline V gene encodes CDR1 MDHEN and CDR2 SYDVKM. The CDR3 spans 15 residues. J lost 2 bases, V lost 6 bases, and 9 bases had no gene match. CDR3 nucleotide sequence: TGTGCCAGCAGAATCGGGACAGGTCGTACCTACGAGCAGTACTTC. Translation: CASRIGTGRTYEQYF.

The chain recombines TRBV28 with TRBJ1-5; a possible D gene is TRBD1 (6 bases). There are 15 residues in the CDR3. Germline assignment: CDR1 MDHEN and CDR2 SYDVKM. The V end lost 5 bases, the J end lost 2 bases, and 13 bases lay between the germline ends. The CDR3 spells CASSTNRAGNQPQHF. CDR3 DNA sequence: TGTGCCAGCAGTACAAACAGGGCGGGCAATCAGCCCCAGCATTTT.

The chain combines TRBV6-1 with TRBJ1-1; D gene ambiguous. This CDR3 is 13 amino acids long. Germline V gene lookup returns CDR1 MNHNS and CDR2 SASEGT. The V and J ends lost 3 bases and 1 base respectively, with 6 bases between them. The CDR3 protein is CASSEYGNTEAFF. CDR3 nucleotides: TGTGCCAGCAGTGAGTACGGGAACACTGAAGCTTTCTTT.

J is TRBJ2-1 and V is TRBV4-1, with 11 bases identical to TRBD2. V lost 1 base to trimming and J lost 4 bases; unmatched junction nucleotides: 3. This CDR3 has 16 amino acids. The V gene's germline CDR1 is MGHRA and CDR2 YSYEKL. The CDR3: CASSQGPSGRYNEQFF. The CDR3 DNA reads as TGCGCCAGCAGCCAAGGGCCTAGCGGGAGGTACAATGAGCAGTTCTTC.

The rearrangement uses TRBV28 and TRBJ1-4; 7 bases are a match to TRBD1. This CDR3 region has 15 residues. Trimming took 5 bases from V and 2 from J; bases not matched to a gene: 5. Looked up from germline, CDR1 is MDHEN and CDR2 is SYDVKM. CDR3 protein: CASSPYRGTNEKLFF. The CDR3 DNA is TGTGCCAGCAGTCCGTACAGGGGTACTAATGAAAAACTGTTTTTT.

As regards this clone: A much larger clonotype is one base distant, so this may be a read error. J is TRBJ1-1 and V is TRBV7-2; 9 nucleotides match TRBD1. Germline lookup yields CDR1 SGHTA and CDR2 FQGNSA. The CDR3 covers 14 residues. This chain's CDR3 is CASSHGTGNTDAFF. In DNA, the CDR3 is TGTGCCAGCAGCCATGGGACAGGGAACACTGATGCTTTCTTT. Filled out from reference TRBV7-2 and TRBJ1-1, the complete variable domain reads GAGVSQSPSNKVTEKGKDVELRCDPISGHTALYWYRQSLGQGLEFLIYFQGNSAPDKSGLPSDRFSAERTGGSVSTLTIQRTQQEDSAVYLCASSHGTGNTDAFFGQGTRLTVV.